This T cell receptor beta chain originates from a study of preoperative IRX-2 immunotherapy in early breast cancer (dated by TCRdb to 2018 to 2020). What the treatment or condition label conveys for this sample: preoperative locoregional IRX-2 cytokine immunotherapy. The samples were obtained from a phase Ib study that tested preoperative, locoregional IRX-2 cytokine immunotherapy meant to prime immune responses. The donors were early-stage breast cancer patients who were given IRX-2 prior to surgery. With regard to this clone: Its antigen is currently not known. Per-base quality was not reported, and no clone a single base away is much larger than it.

The library was produced with the immunoSEQ multiplex PCR assay. TCRdb retrieved this table from immuneACCESS and kept in-frame rearrangements only. Not all clones are present; in checked studies, unresolved V genes account for under half, and no reason is known for the remainder. This sample comprises 30,000 to 45,000 clones, around four fifths of them detected only once. 1.5% of the sample goes to the ten largest clones. V is pared back by 5 bases and J by 1 base, with 13 bases lying between the germline termini. The CDR3 contains 15 residues, cysteine and phenylalanine counted. Only the CDR3 DNA is retained, 45 bases long and in frame from the first base. CDR1 and CDR2 are drawn from the germline V gene: SGHNT, YENEEA.

Sample: lymph node tissue, taken after IRX-2 immunotherapy. This receptor was identified in a human donor with breast cancer. The chain is made from TRBV11-3 and TRBJ2-3, with TRBD2 as a weak D call on 6 bases. The CDR3 loop reads CASSIHGGRTDTQYF. The nucleotides are TGTGCCAGCAGCATTCACGGGGGACGCACAGATACGCAGTATTTT. Reference TRBV11-3 and TRBJ2-3 proteins supply the regions before and after the CDR3; the full variable domain is: EAGVVQSPRYKIIEKKQPVAFWCNPISGHNTLYWYLQNLGQGPELLIRYENEEAVDDSQLPKDRFSAERLKGVDSTLKIQPAELGDSAVYLCASSIHGGRTDTQYFGPGTRLTVL.